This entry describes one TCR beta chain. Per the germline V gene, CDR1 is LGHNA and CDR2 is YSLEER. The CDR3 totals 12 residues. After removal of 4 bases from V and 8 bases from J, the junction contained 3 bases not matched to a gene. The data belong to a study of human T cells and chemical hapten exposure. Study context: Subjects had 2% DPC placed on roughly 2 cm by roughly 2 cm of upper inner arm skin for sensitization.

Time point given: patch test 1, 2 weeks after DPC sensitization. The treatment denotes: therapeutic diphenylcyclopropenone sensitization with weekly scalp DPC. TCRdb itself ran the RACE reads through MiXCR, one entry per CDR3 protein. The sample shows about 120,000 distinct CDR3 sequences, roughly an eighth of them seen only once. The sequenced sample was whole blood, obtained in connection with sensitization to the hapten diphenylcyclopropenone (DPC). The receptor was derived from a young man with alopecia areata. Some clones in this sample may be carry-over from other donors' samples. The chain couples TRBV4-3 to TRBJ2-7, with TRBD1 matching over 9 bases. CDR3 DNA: TGCGCCAGCAGCCGGGGGACAGGGAAGCAGTACTTC. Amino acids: CASSRGTGKQYF.